The T cell receptor (beta chain) described here comes from a study of T cells in Graves' hyperthyroidism and ophthalmopathy. Looking at the study overall: At initial diagnosis, before any treatment had begun, peripheral blood was obtained. Study-wide results and caveats: Researchers found most expanded thyroid clonotypes above 0.001 in blood as well. The authors' 13 V-J model separated ophthalmopathy from stable hyperthyroidism.

Details on this clonotype: Antigen: not known.

V was pared by 1 base and J by 1 base, with 10 bases between. The CDR3 has 15 residues. Germline V lookup: CDR1 SGHRS, CDR2 YFSETQ. TCR beta CDR3 sequences were amplified from RNA transcripts. The HTBI primer set was used in a first-round RT-PCR of the TCR CDR3. One entry per CDR3 protein, called by TCRdb with MiXCR from the multiplex PCR reads. Here the sample spans approximately 420,000 distinct CDR3 sequences, 14% to 15% being singletons. Diagnoses were made from clinical symptoms, serum measures (thyroxine and TRAb), thyroid ultrasound and orbital computed tomography. This chain connects TRBV5-1 to TRBJ2-3, with D uncertain. Sequenced material: blood. This sequence originates from a woman between 25 and 40 years old with Graves' hyperthyroidism. The DNA of the CDR3 is TGCGCCAGCAGCTTGACGTATGTGGGCACAGATACGCAGTATTTT. Protein: CASSLTYVGTDTQYF.